The clone carrying this T cell receptor beta chain came up a few times. Antigen: not known. These data are taken from a study of regulatory T cells in long-lasting Graves disease. Overall study findings and caveats: Persistent disease was associated with favored TRBV28 usage and with favored use of TRBJ1-2 and TRBJ2-5. Not thyroid tissue but only peripheral blood was studied.

Time point indicated: persistent/refractory GD, antithyroid drugs over 5 years with positive TRAb. The TCR library was made from RNA that had been extracted from PBMCs in TRIzol. The authors built TCR beta libraries using iRepertoire HTBI primers and Arm-PCR of CDR3 regions. In TCRdb, the multiplex PCR reads were re-called with MiXCR into one record per CDR3 protein. The table lists around 460,000 distinct CDR3 sequences, under 25% of them singletons. Trimming took 3 bases from V and 3 from J, leaving 12 bases between them. Germline V gene lookup returns CDR1 SGDLS and CDR2 YYNGEE. The CDR3 totals 15 residues.

This specimen was peripheral blood mononuclear cells (PBMCs), taken when the disease was refractory, from a patient treated with antithyroid drugs. This chain uses TRBV9 with TRBJ1-4, with D tentatively TRBD1 (6 bases). The TCR sequence derives from a female donor with Graves disease. CDR3: CASSGSGAANEKLFF. DNA of the CDR3: TGTGCCAGCAGCGGTTCAGGGGCGGCTAATGAAAAACTGTTTTTT.